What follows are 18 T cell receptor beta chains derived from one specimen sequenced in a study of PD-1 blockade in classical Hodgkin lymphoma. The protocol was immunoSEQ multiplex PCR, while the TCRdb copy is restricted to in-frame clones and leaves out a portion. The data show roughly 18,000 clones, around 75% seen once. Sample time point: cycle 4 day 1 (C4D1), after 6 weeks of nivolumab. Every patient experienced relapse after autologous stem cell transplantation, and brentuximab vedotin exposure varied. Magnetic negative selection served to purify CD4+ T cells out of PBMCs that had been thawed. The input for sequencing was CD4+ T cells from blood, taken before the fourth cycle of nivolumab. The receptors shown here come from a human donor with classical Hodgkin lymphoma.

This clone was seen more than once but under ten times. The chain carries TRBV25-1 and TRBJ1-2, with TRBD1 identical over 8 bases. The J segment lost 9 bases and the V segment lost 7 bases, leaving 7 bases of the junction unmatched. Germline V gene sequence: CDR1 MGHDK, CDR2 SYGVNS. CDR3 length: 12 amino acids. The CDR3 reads CASTEGTGRYTF. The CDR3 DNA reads TGTGCCAGCACCGAAGGGACAGGTCGCTACACCTTC.

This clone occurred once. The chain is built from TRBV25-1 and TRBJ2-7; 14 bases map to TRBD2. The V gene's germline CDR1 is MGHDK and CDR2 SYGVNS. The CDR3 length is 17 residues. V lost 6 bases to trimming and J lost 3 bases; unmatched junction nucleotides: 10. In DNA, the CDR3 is TGTGCCAGCAGCGGGGGACTAGCGGGAGAGGGCGTCTACGAGCAGTACTTC. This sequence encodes CASSGGLAGEGVYEQYF.

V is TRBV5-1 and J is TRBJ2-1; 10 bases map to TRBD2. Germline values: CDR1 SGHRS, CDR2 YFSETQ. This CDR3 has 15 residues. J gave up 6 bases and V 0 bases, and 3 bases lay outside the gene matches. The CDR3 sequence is CASSLDGLAVNEQFF. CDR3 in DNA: TGCGCCAGCAGCTTGGACGGACTAGCGGTCAATGAGCAGTTCTTC.

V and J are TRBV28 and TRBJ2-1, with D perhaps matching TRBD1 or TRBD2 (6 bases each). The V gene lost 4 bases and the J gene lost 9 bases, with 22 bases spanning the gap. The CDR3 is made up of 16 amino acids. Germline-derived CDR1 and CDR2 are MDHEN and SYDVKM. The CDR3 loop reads CASSSPIGRGHIEQFF. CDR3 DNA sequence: TGTGCCAGCAGTTCCCCTATAGGTCGGGGGCACATTGAGCAGTTCTTC.

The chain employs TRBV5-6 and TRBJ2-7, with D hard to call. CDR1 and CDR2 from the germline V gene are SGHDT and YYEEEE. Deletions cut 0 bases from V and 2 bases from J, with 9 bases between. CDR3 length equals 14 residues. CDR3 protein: CASSLAGKTYEQYV. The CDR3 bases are TGTGCCAGCAGCTTGGCTGGCAAGACCTACGAGCAGTACGTC.

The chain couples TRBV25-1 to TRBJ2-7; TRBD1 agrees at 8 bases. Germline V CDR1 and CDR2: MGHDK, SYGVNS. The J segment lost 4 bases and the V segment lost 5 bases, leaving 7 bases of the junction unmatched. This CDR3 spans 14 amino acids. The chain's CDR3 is CASSTGGSRYEQYF. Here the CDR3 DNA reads TGTGCCAGCAGTACAGGGGGATCGAGATACGAGCAGTACTTC.

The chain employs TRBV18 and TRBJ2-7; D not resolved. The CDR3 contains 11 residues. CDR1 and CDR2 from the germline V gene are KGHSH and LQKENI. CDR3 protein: CASSPSSEQYV. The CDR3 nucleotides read TGTGCCAGCTCACCCTCCTCCGAGCAGTACGTC.

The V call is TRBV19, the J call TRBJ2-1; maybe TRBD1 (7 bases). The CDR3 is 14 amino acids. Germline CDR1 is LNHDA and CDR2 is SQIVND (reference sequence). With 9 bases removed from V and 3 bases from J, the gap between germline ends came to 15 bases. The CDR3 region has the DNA TGTGCCAGCTGCAGGGGGGCCGTCTACAATGAGCAGTTCTTC. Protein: CASCRGAVYNEQFF.

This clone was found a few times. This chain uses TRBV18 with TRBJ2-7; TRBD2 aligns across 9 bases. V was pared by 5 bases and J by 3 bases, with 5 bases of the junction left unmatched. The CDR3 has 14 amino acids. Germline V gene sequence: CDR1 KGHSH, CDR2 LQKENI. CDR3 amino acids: CASSARLADYEQYF. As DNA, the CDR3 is TGTGCCAGCTCAGCGAGACTAGCGGACTACGAGCAGTACTTC.

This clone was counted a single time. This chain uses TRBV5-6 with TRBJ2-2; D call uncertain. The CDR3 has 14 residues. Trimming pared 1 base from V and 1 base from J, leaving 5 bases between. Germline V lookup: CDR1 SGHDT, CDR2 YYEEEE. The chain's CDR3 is CASSLYVNTGELFF. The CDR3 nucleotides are TGTGCCAGCAGCTTGTACGTGAACACCGGGGAGCTGTTTTTT.

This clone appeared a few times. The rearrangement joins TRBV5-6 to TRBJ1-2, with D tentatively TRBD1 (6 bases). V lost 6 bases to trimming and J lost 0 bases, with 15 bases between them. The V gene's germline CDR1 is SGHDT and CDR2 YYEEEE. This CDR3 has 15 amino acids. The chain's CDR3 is CASTLGGRANYGYTF. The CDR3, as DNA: TGTGCCAGCACCCTTGGGGGCAGGGCTAACTATGGCTACACCTTC. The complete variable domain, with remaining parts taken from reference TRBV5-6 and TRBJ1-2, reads DAGVTQSPTHLIKTRGQQVTLRCSPKSGHDTVSWYQQALGQGPQFIFQYYEEEERQRGNFPDRFSGHQFPNYSSELNVNALLLGDSALYLCASTLGGRANYGYTFGSGTRLTVV.

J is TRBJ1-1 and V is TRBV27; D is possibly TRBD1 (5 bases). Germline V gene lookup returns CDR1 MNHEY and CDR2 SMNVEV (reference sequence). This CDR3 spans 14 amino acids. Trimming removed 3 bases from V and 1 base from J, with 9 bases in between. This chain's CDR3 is CASSFRQGNTEAFF. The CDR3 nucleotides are TGTGCCAGCAGTTTTAGGCAGGGGAACACTGAAGCTTTCTTT.

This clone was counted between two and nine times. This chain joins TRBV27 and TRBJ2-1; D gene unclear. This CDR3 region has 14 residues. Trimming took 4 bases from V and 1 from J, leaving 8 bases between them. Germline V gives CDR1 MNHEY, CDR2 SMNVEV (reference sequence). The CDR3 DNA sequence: TGTGCCAGCAGTTATTTGACATCCTACAATGAGCAGTTCTTC. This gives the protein CASSYLTSYNEQFF.

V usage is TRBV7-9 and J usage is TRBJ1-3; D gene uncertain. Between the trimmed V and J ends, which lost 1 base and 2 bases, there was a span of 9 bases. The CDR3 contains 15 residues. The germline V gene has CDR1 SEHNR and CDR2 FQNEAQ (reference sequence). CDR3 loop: CASSLGDLPGNTIYF. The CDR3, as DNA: TGTGCCAGCAGCTTAGGTGACCTCCCTGGAAACACCATATATTTT.

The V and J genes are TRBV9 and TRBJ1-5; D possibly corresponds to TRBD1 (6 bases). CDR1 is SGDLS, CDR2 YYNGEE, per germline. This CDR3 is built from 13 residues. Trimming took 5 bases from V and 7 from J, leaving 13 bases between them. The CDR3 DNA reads TGTGCCAGCAGTTTCGGGGGCGAACAGCCCCAGCATTTT. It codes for CASSFGGEQPQHF.

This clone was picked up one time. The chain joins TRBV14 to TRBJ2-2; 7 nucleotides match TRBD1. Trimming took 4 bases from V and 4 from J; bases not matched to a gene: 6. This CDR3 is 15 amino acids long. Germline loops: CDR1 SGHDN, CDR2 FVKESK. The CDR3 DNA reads TGTGCCAGCAGCCGGGACAGTCCCCCCACCGGGGAGCTGTTTTTT. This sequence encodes CASSRDSPPTGELFF. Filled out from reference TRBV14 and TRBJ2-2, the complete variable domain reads EAGVTQFPSHSVIEKGQTVTLRCDPISGHDNLYWYRRVMGKEIKFLLHFVKESKQDESGMPNNRFLAERTGGTYSTLKVQPAELEDSGVYFCASSRDSPPTGELFFGEGSRLTVL.

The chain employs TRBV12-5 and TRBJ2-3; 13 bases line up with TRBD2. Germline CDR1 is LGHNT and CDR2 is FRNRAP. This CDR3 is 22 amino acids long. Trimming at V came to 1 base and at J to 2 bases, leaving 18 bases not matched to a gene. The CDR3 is CASGLAPVPLAGGHGVTDTQYF. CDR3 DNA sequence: TGTGCTAGTGGTTTGGCCCCGGTACCACTAGCGGGGGGGCACGGAGTCACAGATACGCAGTATTTT.

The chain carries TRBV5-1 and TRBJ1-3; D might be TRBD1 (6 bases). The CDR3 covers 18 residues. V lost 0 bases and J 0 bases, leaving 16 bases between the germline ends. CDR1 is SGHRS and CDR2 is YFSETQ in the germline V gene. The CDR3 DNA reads TGCGCCAGCAGCTTGGAAGGGGGGCGCCGAAGCTCTGGAAACACCATATATTTT. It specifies CASSLEGGRRSSGNTIYF.